A single sample gave rise to the 8 T cell receptor beta chains below, sequenced in a study of cytomegalovirus exposure and HLA in healthy donors. Vbeta (60) and Jbeta (13) primers were used in the PCR. Profiled with immunoSEQ multiplex PCR; TCRdb holds only in-frame clones, not every one. This table lists more than 200,000 clones. The sequencing input was PBMCs. The receptors were gathered from a woman aged 25 to 39 in good health and CMV-seropositive.

This sequence joins TRBV19 and TRBJ2-1; 11 bases map to TRBD1. J gave up 9 bases and V 5 bases, and 9 bases lay outside the gene matches. Germline values: CDR1 LNHDA, CDR2 SQIVND (reference sequence). The CDR3 is made up of 15 amino acids. CDR3 coding DNA: TGTGCCAGTAGTTTCGGACAGGGGGCTCATTCTGAGCAGTTCTTC. Amino acid sequence: CASSFGQGAHSEQFF.

The chain is built from TRBV18 and TRBJ2-1; D not resolved. The CDR3 is 14 residues long. The germline V gene has CDR1 KGHSH and CDR2 LQKENI. The V gene lost 2 bases and the J gene lost 3 bases, with 8 bases spanning the gap. The chain's CDR3 is CASSPAIDYNEQFF. The CDR3, as DNA: TGTGCCAGCTCACCAGCCATAGACTACAATGAGCAGTTCTTC.

The chain combines TRBV6-1 with TRBJ1-4; 11 bases are a match to TRBD1. V gave up 5 bases and J gave up 8 bases; unmatched junction bases: 7. The germline CDR1 and CDR2 sequences are MNHNS and SASEGT. CDR3 length equals 15 residues. The CDR3 DNA follows: TGTGCCAGCAGTCCAGGACAGGGGGCGGGAGAAAAACTGTTTTTT. Its protein is CASSPGQGAGEKLFF.

The V call is TRBV6-5, the J call TRBJ2-1; D is unresolved. This CDR3 is 12 amino acids long. The V end lost 6 bases, the J end lost 8 bases, and 11 bases lay between the germline ends. Germline V lookup: CDR1 MNHEY, CDR2 SVGAGI. CDR3 DNA sequence: TGTGCCAGCAGCCACTTGTACGATGAGCAGTTCTTC. The encoded protein is CASSHLYDEQFF.

This chain connects TRBV10-1 to TRBJ2-5; 8 bases are shared with TRBD1. The CDR3 is 16 amino acids. Germline V lookup: CDR1 WNHNN, CDR2 SYGVQD (reference sequence). The ends lost 5 bases at V and 2 bases at J; junction bases unmatched: 10. CDR3 in DNA: TGCGCCAGCAGTCTCGACAGGGGCATAGTACAAGAGACCCAGTACTTC. It encodes CASSLDRGIVQETQYF.

The V call is TRBV5-6, the J call TRBJ1-2, with TRBD1 matching 8 bases. With 3 bases clipped from V and 3 bases from J, the junction kept 4 bases outside the gene matches. The CDR3 runs 14 residues. Germline V gives CDR1 SGHDT, CDR2 YYEEEE. The CDR3 DNA follows: TGTGCCAGCAGCTCTGGACAGGGATACTATGGCTACACCTTC. Protein product: CASSSGQGYYGYTF.

The chain combines TRBV21-1 with TRBJ1-2. TRBV21-1 counts as a pseudogene. This CDR3 has 13 residues. The CDR3 sequence is CASPIGGGHGYTF. The CDR3 DNA reads as TGTGCCAGCCCCATTGGGGGGGGCCATGGCTACACCTTC.

The rearrangement joins TRBV10-3 to TRBJ2-5; 8 bases are shared with TRBD2. Germline CDR1 reads ENHRY; CDR2 reads SYGVKD. V dropped 0 bases and J dropped 1; count of bases not matched to a gene: 4. The CDR3 runs to 16 residues. The CDR3 coding sequence is TGTGCCATCAGTGAGTCGGGCGGGGGGCTCCAAGAGACCCAGTACTTC. This gives the protein CAISESGGGLQETQYF.